This passage covers 28 T cell receptor beta chains from one sample sequenced in a study of shared clonotypes between healthy human individuals. TCRdb's copy holds only in-frame clones and misses some; the assay was immunoSEQ multiplex PCR. The top ten clones hold about 0.37% of a sample with 2.3 million or so clones, over 85% of them seen once. What was sequenced was naive CD4+ T cells from PBMCs. Subset in this sample: CD45RA+ positively selected. The receptor set was obtained from a young man in good health. Some clones in this sample may be carry-over from other donors' samples.

This clone has only one observation. The rearrangement joins TRBV7-9 to TRBJ1-4; D ambiguous. CDR3 length: 13 amino acids. Trimming took 7 bases from V and 3 from J, leaving 9 bases between them. Germline-derived CDR1 and CDR2 are SEHNR and FQNEAQ (reference sequence). The CDR3 sequence: CASTRSANEKLFF. The DNA for the CDR3 is TGTGCCAGCACTCGGTCAGCTAATGAAAAACTGTTTTTT.

V and J are TRBV4-3 and TRBJ2-4; D ambiguous. The germline gives CDR1 LGHNA, CDR2 YSLEER. The ends were cut back, 4 bases at V and 1 base at J, with 11 bases in the middle. CDR3 length: 15 residues. The CDR3 DNA sequence: TGCGCCAGCAGCCCCCGACCGTCGGCCAAAAACATTCAGTACTTC. Its protein product is CASSPRPSAKNIQYF.

This rearrangement joins TRBV19 to TRBJ2-4; 10 bases are a match to TRBD1. Germline CDR1 LNHDA, CDR2 SQIVND (reference sequence). The CDR3 runs 13 residues. The junction had 5 bases not matched to a gene; V was cut back by 7 bases and J by 8 bases. The CDR3 loop is CASTVTGGDIQYF. The CDR3 DNA is TGTGCCAGTACCGTGACAGGGGGCGACATTCAGTACTTC.

This clone was detected once. This chain joins TRBV5-5 and TRBJ1-1; D is unclear. CDR1 is SGHKS and CDR2 is YYEKEE in the germline V gene (reference sequence). The ends were cut back, 0 bases at V and 0 bases at J, with 9 bases in the middle. This CDR3 has 15 residues. CDR3 coding DNA: TGTGCCAGCAGCTTGGTGGCGCAATTGAACACTGAAGCTTTCTTT. Translation gives CASSLVAQLNTEAFF.

The chain is built from TRBV5-1 and TRBJ2-2; 15 bases are shared with TRBD2. Germline loops: CDR1 SGHRS, CDR2 YFSETQ. The V and J ends lost 3 bases and 1 base, in that order; junction bases with no gene match: 7. The CDR3 totals 19 residues. As DNA, the CDR3 is TGCGCCAGCAGCTCGGGGACTAGCGGGAGGTATCTGAACACCGGGGAGCTGTTTTTT. As protein: CASSSGTSGRYLNTGELFF.

This chain connects TRBV5-1 to TRBJ2-3; D unresolved. Trimming took off 3 bases at V and 4 bases at J, with 12 bases between the two ends. Germline CDR1 is SGHRS and CDR2 is YFSETQ. This CDR3 region has 14 residues. The CDR3, as DNA: TGCGCCAGCAGCTCGCCCCAGCGTGCAGATACGCAGTATTTT. Translated: CASSSPQRADTQYF.

About this clone itself: Other DNA variants within this sample encode the same CDR3. This chain joins TRBV5-6 and TRBJ2-3; D gene ambiguous. V was cut by 2 bases and J by 2 bases, with 3 bases left in between. CDR3 length: 12 amino acids. Germline assignment: CDR1 SGHDT and CDR2 YYEEEE. The CDR3 protein is CASSLVTDTQYF. CDR3 coding DNA: TGTGCCAGCAGCTTAGTCACAGATACGCAGTATTTT.

V is TRBV7-9 and J is TRBJ1-4; 8 bases align to TRBD1. Losses at the gene ends were 5 bases for V and 5 bases for J; bases not matched to a gene: 10. The germline V gene encodes CDR1 SEHNR and CDR2 FQNEAQ (reference sequence). The CDR3 spans 16 residues. CDR3 region: CASSGGKTGENEKLFF. As DNA, the CDR3 is TGTGCCAGCAGCGGGGGAAAGACAGGGGAAAATGAAAAACTGTTTTTT.

The rearrangement links TRBV5-3 to TRBJ2-7; 10 positions match TRBD2. TRBV5-3 is an ORF for which the function is uncertain. Trimming at V came to 3 bases and at J to 2 bases, leaving 17 bases not matched to a gene. This CDR3 has 19 amino acids. The DNA of the CDR3 is TGTGCCAGAAGCTCGTGGACAGGCCAGACTAGCGGGCGGACCTACGAGCAGTACTTC. Its protein product is CARSSWTGQTSGRTYEQYF.

This sequence joins TRBV27 and TRBJ1-2; the D gene is possibly TRBD1 (5 bases). The CDR3 is made up of 11 amino acids. Germline V gene data show CDR1 as MNHEY and CDR2 as SMNVEV (reference sequence). V gave up 5 bases and J gave up 5 bases, with 6 bases separating them. CDR3 nucleotide sequence: TGTGCCAGCAGTCAGGGTTATGGCTACACCTTC. It is translated as CASSQGYGYTF.

The chain carries TRBV14 and TRBJ1-5, with D hard to call. The CDR3 extends over 15 amino acids. The germline V gene has CDR1 SGHDN and CDR2 FVKESK. Trimming shortened V by 1 base and J by 6 bases, and 13 bases separated the two germline ends. CDR3 coding DNA: TGTGCCAGCAGCCAAGCGGGGTGGCTGGGTCAGCCCCAGCATTTT. This encodes CASSQAGWLGQPQHF. The variable domain in full, with the rest retrieved from reference TRBV14 and TRBJ1-5, is EAGVTQFPSHSVIEKGQTVTLRCDPISGHDNLYWYRRVMGKEIKFLLHFVKESKQDESGMPNNRFLAERTGGTYSTLKVQPAELEDSGVYFCASSQAGWLGQPQHFGDGTRLSIL.

The V gene is TRBV5-1, the J gene TRBJ2-3, with TRBD1 matching 11 bases. Losses at the gene ends were 4 bases for V and 4 bases for J; bases not matched to a gene: 5. CDR3 length equals 15 residues. Germline loops: CDR1 SGHRS, CDR2 YFSETQ. CDR3 sequence: CASSRRDRGADTQYF. CDR3 DNA: TGCGCCAGCAGCCGCCGGGACAGGGGGGCAGATACGCAGTATTTT.

The rearrangement links TRBV7-2 to TRBJ2-7, with a weak D call TRBD1 (5 bases). CDR1 is SGHTA and CDR2 is FQGNSA in the germline V gene. V shed 3 bases and J shed 6 bases, with 15 bases lying between them. This CDR3 is built from 14 residues. The DNA of the CDR3 is TGTGCCAGCAGCTTGAGGCAGGGCGTCGGCGAGCAGTACTTC. This translates into CASSLRQGVGEQYF.

CDR3 coding DNA: TGTGCCAGCTCACAGCGCCTCACGGCCGGGAACACTGAAGCTTTCTTT. It yields the protein CASSQRLTAGNTEAFF. This chain uses TRBV18 with TRBJ1-1; no clear D gene. Trimming pared 4 bases from V and 1 base from J, leaving 16 bases between. This CDR3 has 16 amino acids. In germline, CDR1 is KGHSH, CDR2 LQKENI.

The CDR3 DNA reads TGTGCCAGCAGCTTGATCTCAGGGCTAACCGGGGAGCTGTTTTTT. Translating it yields CASSLISGLTGELFF. The V and J genes are TRBV7-7 and TRBJ2-2, with a tentative D call TRBD1 (5 bases). Germline V gives CDR1 SSHAT, CDR2 FNYEAQ (reference sequence). The V end was cut by 3 bases, the J end by 5 bases, with 13 bases between. The CDR3 length is 15 residues.

The chain joins TRBV11-2 to TRBJ2-7; 7 nucleotides match TRBD1. The CDR3 is 14 residues long. The V segment lost 5 bases and the J segment 1 base; nucleotides outside the gene matches: 5. Germline CDR1 SGHAT, CDR2 FQNNGV. The CDR3 sequence is CASSKDRRSYEQYF. CDR3 in DNA: TGTGCCAGCAGCAAGGACAGGCGATCCTACGAGCAGTACTTC.

Worth noting for this clone: Other nucleotide sequences in the sample specify the same CDR3. V gene TRBV2 combines with J gene TRBJ1-5, with 8 bases fitting TRBD1. J lost 5 bases, V lost 5 bases, and 2 bases had no gene match. CDR1 and CDR2 from the germline V gene are SNHLY and FYNNEI. The CDR3 has 13 amino acids. In DNA, the CDR3 is TGTGCCAGCAGTACAGGGGGTTATCAGCCCCAGCATTTT. Translating it yields CASSTGGYQPQHF.

The rearrangement joins TRBV7-3 to TRBJ2-2; 7 nucleotides agree with TRBD2. V was clipped by 5 bases and J by 6 bases; unmatched bases: 9. Looked up from germline, CDR1 is SGHTA and CDR2 is FQGTGA. CDR3 length: 15 amino acids. The CDR3 bases are TGTGCCAGCAGCCCCCCGGGCGGGAGCTCCGGGGAGCTGTTTTTT. Its protein is CASSPPGGSSGELFF.

The chain links TRBV27 to TRBJ1-5; 8 bases are a match to TRBD1. Germline values: CDR1 MNHEY, CDR2 SMNVEV (reference sequence). With 6 bases clipped from V and 6 bases from J, the junction kept 10 bases outside the gene matches. The CDR3 sequence is 15 residues long. Written as DNA, the CDR3 is TGTGCCAGCAGCCCTGATACCAGGGGGCGTCAGCCCCAGCATTTT. It specifies CASSPDTRGRQPQHF.

The chain employs TRBV29-1 and TRBJ1-2; a weak D match, TRBD1 (6 bases). The CDR3 is made up of 14 amino acids. Germline V lookup: CDR1 SQVTM, CDR2 ANQGSEA. V lost 7 bases and J 6 bases, leaving 21 bases between the germline ends. Written as DNA, the CDR3 is TGCAGCGCCGAGAGTCCGGGACAAAGGCATGGCTACACCTTC. Its translation is CSAESPGQRHGYTF.

Comment on this clone: This same CDR3 is encoded by further DNA sequences in the sample. V is TRBV7-9 and J is TRBJ1-4; perhaps TRBD1 as D (5 bases). Between the trimmed V and J ends, which lost 1 base and 3 bases, there was a span of 6 bases. From germline, CDR1 is SEHNR and CDR2 FQNEAQ (reference sequence). The CDR3 sequence is 14 residues long. CDR3 nucleotides: TGTGCCAGCAGCTTAGGGGGGTCTAATGAAAAACTGTTTTTT. Encoded protein: CASSLGGSNEKLFF.

V gene TRBV28 combines with J gene TRBJ1-1; maybe TRBD1 (6 bases). The V end lost 7 bases, the J end lost 5 bases, and 17 bases lay between the germline ends. This CDR3 comprises 14 residues. Looked up from germline, CDR1 is MDHEN and CDR2 is SYDVKM. The CDR3: CASIPGGRRTEAFF. CDR3 sequence (DNA): TGTGCCAGCATCCCGGGGGGCAGGAGGACTGAAGCTTTCTTT.

The chain carries TRBV9 and TRBJ1-2, with D perhaps matching TRBD1 (5 bases). The CDR3 is 13 amino acids. Per the germline V gene, CDR1 is SGDLS and CDR2 is YYNGEE. Trimming left V 3 bases short and J 4 bases short, with 10 bases between. The CDR3 loop reads CASSEGGGYGYTF. In nucleotides, the CDR3 is TGTGCCAGCAGCGAGGGCGGGGGCTATGGCTACACCTTC. The complete variable domain, with remaining parts taken from reference TRBV9 and TRBJ1-2, reads DSGVTQTPKHLITATGQRVTLRCSPRSGDLSVYWYQQSLDQGLQFLIQYYNGEERAKGNILERFSAQQFPDLHSELNLSSLELGDSALYFCASSEGGGYGYTFGSGTRLTVV.

Only one count was recorded for this clone. V is TRBV7-2 and J is TRBJ2-5, with 8 bases that match TRBD2. The CDR3 loop spans 18 amino acids. The germline V gene encodes CDR1 SGHTA and CDR2 FQGNSA. The junction had 16 bases not matched to a gene; V was cut back by 6 bases and J by 1 base. CDR3 region: CASRKRPTSGGFQETQYF. The CDR3 DNA reads TGTGCCAGCAGGAAAAGGCCCACTAGCGGAGGCTTCCAAGAGACCCAGTACTTC.

This clone has only one observation. The J gene is TRBJ2-3, the V gene TRBV11-2, with D unclear. The CDR3 has 15 residues. Trimming stripped 1 base from V and 4 bases from J, with 12 bases between. The germline V gene has CDR1 SGHAT and CDR2 FQNNGV. CDR3 protein: CASSLGSPAADTQYF. The CDR3 nucleotides read TGTGCCAGCAGCTTAGGGTCCCCAGCCGCAGATACGCAGTATTTT.

The chain combines TRBV6-4 with TRBJ1-2, with D hard to call. Germline V gives CDR1 MRHNA, CDR2 SNTAGT. Trimming shortened V by 0 bases and J by 8 bases, and 16 bases separated the two germline ends. CDR3 length equals 15 residues. In DNA form, the CDR3 reads TGTGCCAGCAGTGACTCGGGAGGGTCCATATCAGGCTACACCTTC. Protein sequence: CASSDSGGSISGYTF.

The rearrangement joins TRBV11-2 to TRBJ2-7; TRBD1 matches at 7 bases. The CDR3 covers 12 residues. Germline V gene sequence: CDR1 SGHAT, CDR2 FQNNGV. The ends lost 5 bases at V and 6 bases at J; junction bases unmatched: 4. CDR3 protein: CASSPWDSEQYF. CDR3 in DNA: TGTGCCAGCAGCCCGTGGGACAGCGAGCAGTACTTC. The variable domain in full, with the rest retrieved from reference TRBV11-2 and TRBJ2-7, is EAGVAQSPRYKIIEKRQSVAFWCNPISGHATLYWYQQILGQGPKLLIQFQNNGVVDDSQLPKDRFSAERLKGVDSTLKIQPAKLEDSAVYLCASSPWDSEQYFGPGTRLTVT.

Regarding this clone: Other DNA sequences from this sample encode an identical CDR3 as well. V is TRBV28 and J is TRBJ2-3; 8 bases agree with TRBD2. The V segment lost 3 bases and the J segment 3 bases; nucleotides outside the gene matches: 5. This CDR3 region has 15 residues. The germline V gene has CDR1 MDHEN and CDR2 SYDVKM. CDR3 nucleotide sequence: TGTGCCAGCAGTTTGAGCGGGGGTAGGACAGATACGCAGTATTTT. Translation: CASSLSGGRTDTQYF.